Listed here are 8 T cell receptor beta chains from one sample, sequenced in a study of early T cells in non-severe SARS-CoV-2 infection. TCRdb processed the 5' RACE reads anew with MiXCR; each CDR3 protein has one entry. The table records under 70,000 distinct CDR3 sequences, around 10% of them present only once. The specimen sequenced was whole blood. Source of these receptors: an adult who was a healthcare worker with PCR-confirmed SARS-CoV-2 infection or an uninfected control (not recorded which).

V is TRBV12-3 or TRBV12-4 and J is TRBJ1-5; 9 nucleotides agree with TRBD1. Trimming cost V 7 bases and J 6 bases; bases outside gene matches: 10. This CDR3 has 15 residues. CDR3 DNA sequence: TGTGCCAGCATCCTTCCGGGACAGGGAACTCAGCCCCAGCATTTT. It yields the protein CASILPGQGTQPQHF.

The sample holds many counts of this clonotype. The V gene is TRBV27, the J gene TRBJ2-3; 7 bases are shared with TRBD2. Germline assignment: CDR1 MNHEY and CDR2 SMNVEV (reference sequence). The CDR3 is 15 residues long. The trim removed 5 bases at V and 6 bases at J, leaving 11 bases unmatched. CDR3 in DNA: TGTGCCAGCAGTGCACTTAGCGGGCCCTCCGATACGCAGTATTTT. It yields the protein CASSALSGPSDTQYF.

This clonotype was detected a few times. CDR3 in DNA: TGTGCCAGCAGCCCCCAGACCTTCCCGCGGGGAGCTTTCTTT. The encoded protein is CASSPQTFPRGAFF. The chain couples TRBV9 to TRBJ1-1; D is uncertain. The germline V gene has CDR1 SGDLS and CDR2 YYNGEE. This CDR3 is 14 amino acids long. With 4 bases removed from V and 10 bases from J, the gap between germline ends came to 20 bases.

This clonotype was detected many times. The J gene is TRBJ2-1, the V gene TRBV20-1; TRBD2 aligns across 8 bases. Germline assignment: CDR1 DFQATT and CDR2 SNEGSKA (reference sequence). The CDR3 runs 15 residues. With 3 bases clipped from V and 5 bases from J, the junction kept 9 bases outside the gene matches. CDR3 sequence reads: CSASRYGGVNNEQFF. DNA for the CDR3: TGCAGTGCTAGCCGATACGGGGGGGTCAACAATGAGCAGTTCTTC.

This clonotype occurred many times. The gene calls are TRBV3-1 and TRBJ2-5; no reliable D call. The CDR3 contains 14 residues. V was shortened by 0 bases and J by 1 base, with 6 bases between the two germline ends. Germline CDR1 and CDR2: LGHDT and YNNKEL (reference sequence). The CDR3 DNA reads TGTGCCAGCAGCCAAGATGTTATCCAAGAGACCCAGTACTTC. It encodes CASSQDVIQETQYF.

Note on this clonotype: A junction boundary mismatches the germline segment, possibly from a read error. The chain combines TRBV20-1 with TRBJ1-6; D is perhaps TRBD1 (5 bases). The CDR3 length is 14 residues. Germline CDR1 DFQATT, CDR2 SNEGSKA (reference sequence). CDR3 DNA: TGCAGTGCTCGAGACAGATCGGTTAATTCACCCCTCCACTTT. Encoded protein: CSARDRSVNSPLHF.

Many counts were recorded for this clonotype. V is TRBV5-1 and J is TRBJ2-2; D possibly corresponds to TRBD2 (6 bases). The CDR3 sequence is 16 residues long. The germline V gene encodes CDR1 SGHRS and CDR2 YFSETQ. With 4 bases removed from V and 2 bases from J, the gap between germline ends came to 15 bases. The CDR3 DNA reads TGCGCCAGCAGCCTTACTTCCGGGACTAACACCGGGGAGCTGTTTTTT. Amino acid sequence: CASSLTSGTNTGELFF.

The chain employs TRBV7-6 and TRBJ2-2, with 10 nucleotides matching TRBD2. Trimming cost V 3 bases and J 6 bases; bases outside gene matches: 7. The germline CDR1 and CDR2 sequences are SGHVS and FNYEAQ. The CDR3 runs to 16 residues. The CDR3 DNA is TGTGCCAGCAGCTTCAATCTAGCGGGAGACTCCGGGGAGCTGTTTTTT. It yields the protein CASSFNLAGDSGELFF.